One T cell receptor beta chain is described in this entry. Its antigen remains unidentified. Base-call qualities are not available, and no considerably larger clone is one nucleotide away. The germline V gene encodes CDR1 LNHDA and CDR2 SQIVND (reference sequence). Ends trimmed: V by 6 bases, J by 5 bases; bases unmatched to a gene: 18. Reading from cysteine to phenylalanine, the CDR3 counts 17 amino acids. The only DNA kept is the CDR3, 51 bases in frame from the first base. This specimen belongs to a study of T-cell memory formation after mild COVID-19 (dated by TCRdb to about 2021). Regarding the study in general: TCR sequence clusters from the two donors were largely donor specific. In a couple of donors, T-cell clones that expanded and contracted after mild COVID-19 were followed by sequencing TCRalpha and TCRbeta repertoires longitudinally. The cohort was made up of two young adult volunteers, one female and one male, who were previously healthy. Study-wide conclusions, independent of this receptor: The second-wave clones that peaked on day 37 were not confirmed to be SARS-CoV-2 specific. Contracting CD4+ clones were found mainly in CM and EM memory subsets, while CD8+ clones were enriched in EMRA. Some responding clones were detected in pre-infection memory, suggesting pre-existing cross-reactive memory T cells joined the SARS-CoV-2 response. Balanced CD4/CD8 phenotypes were observed for clones contracting from day 15 to 85, whereas a bias towards CD4+ was observed for a second wave of clones expanding from day 15 to 37. The study covered only a couple of mild cases, and larger cohorts including severe cases with pre-infection samples were considered necessary.

PBMCs were isolated by Ficoll-Paque density gradient centrifugation. TCRdb names Illumina NovaSeq 6000 as the instrument used. cDNA libraries for TCRalpha and TCRbeta were prepared by 5'RACE using constant-segment primers, with sample barcodes and unique molecular identifiers added. Trizol reagent was used to extract RNA from every sample. The libraries were amplified in two PCR steps, and the second step added a second sample barcode and Illumina TruSeq adapters. Sequencing of libraries was performed on an Illumina NovaSeq with 2 x 150 bp paired-end reads. In the original analysis: With migec v1.2.7, reads were demultiplexed and then collapsed into UMI-guided consensus sequences. Using mixcr v2.1.11, UMI consensuses were aligned to TRA and TRB V and J templates and then assembled into clonotypes. Clonotypes were classified as expanded or contracted when called significant by both edgeR and NoisET, with noise models trained on biological replicates. edgeR calls used a false discovery rate-adjusted p below 0.01 and a log2 fold-change threshold of 1. PCA with hierarchical clustering of max-normalized trajectories of the 1000 most abundant clonotypes was used as exploratory dynamics analysis. Separately sequenced CD4+ and CD8+ repertoires were used to assign the CD4 or CD8 phenotype of responding clones. TCRdb reprocessed the public reads (quality trimming at Q25 with fastp, clone calling with MiXCR) and kept in-frame beta chains. Rows matching on CDR3 protein sequence are summarized as one entry with the most common DNA and genes. The V and J calls and clone size come from TCRdb's table, not from the authors' own analysis. The table for this sample lists about 240,000 distinct CDR3 sequences; around a tenth of them were counted only once. The biggest ten clones account for more than 20% of the sample.

The chain uses TRBV19 and TRBJ1-1, and TRBD1 aligns with 7 junction nucleotides. Sequencing used PBMCs or a T cell subset sorted from them (not recorded which). The sequence derives from a man between 18 and 29 years old who had mild COVID-19 (a few samples of this study predate the infection). The sample titles of this study are shuffled in the database, so cell type and time point are left out; the donor was told from shared clones. The CDR3 amino acid sequence is: CASRNWDSTPVNTEAFF. The nucleotides are TGTGCCAGTAGGAACTGGGACAGTACACCGGTAAATACTGAAGCTTTCTTT. Reference TRBV19 and TRBJ1-1 genes cover what lies past the CDR3, so the full variable domain is DGGITQSPKYLFRKEGQNVTLSCEQNLNHDAMYWYRQDPGQGLRLIYYSQIVNDFQKGDIAEGYSVSREKKESFPLTVTSAQKNPTAFYLCASRNWDSTPVNTEAFFGQGTRLTVV.